These 26 T cell receptor beta chains originate from one sample sequenced in a study of blood T cell repertoires in COVID-19 (dated by TCRdb to about 2020). Library prep was done by the immunoSEQ multiplex PCR assay. This immuneACCESS table, as held by TCRdb, lists in-frame sequences with V and J called but not all clones. Of the missing ones, under half trace to an unresolved V gene in checked studies; the others have no known cause. The sample table contains 130,000 to 150,000 clones; only one count was recorded for around 90% of them. The ten largest account for roughly 1.9% of the sample. The sequencing sample was made of peripheral blood. The receptors stem from a man in his 70s with acute or convalescent COVID-19.

CDR3 loop: CASSYDRVVNEQFF. CDR3 coding DNA: TGTGCCAGCAGCTACGACAGGGTCGTGAATGAGCAGTTCTTC. The V and J genes are TRBV11-2 and TRBJ2-1; 7 nucleotides agree with TRBD1. Germline trimming cut 4 bases from V and 7 bases from J; bases unmatched to any gene: 7. The CDR3 contains 14 residues. CDR1 is SGHAT and CDR2 is FQNNGV in the germline V gene.

The chain has TRBV4-1 and TRBJ2-5; maybe TRBD2 (6 bases). Per germline, CDR1 MGHRA and CDR2 YSYEKL. This CDR3 spans 15 amino acids. Trimming removed 0 bases at V and 5 bases at J, with 13 bases between. Here the CDR3 DNA reads TGCGCCAGCAGCCAAGATCTCTACGGGAGTGAGACCCAGTACTTC. Residues: CASSQDLYGSETQYF.

The genes are TRBV11-3 and TRBJ2-2; maybe TRBD1 (7 bases). CDR3 length: 17 amino acids. V dropped 3 bases and J dropped 4 bases, with 18 bases sitting between them. Germline V gives CDR1 SGHNT, CDR2 YENEEA. The CDR3 region is CASSLGPHRGGTGELFF. CDR3 sequence (DNA): TGTGCCAGCAGCTTGGGCCCTCACAGGGGAGGCACCGGGGAGCTGTTTTTT.

This clone was seen only once. The rearrangement links TRBV28 to TRBJ1-2; D is uncertain. V lost 5 bases to trimming and J lost 1 base, with 11 bases between them. CDR3 length: 14 amino acids. In germline, CDR1 is MDHEN, CDR2 SYDVKM. As DNA, the CDR3 is TGTGCCAGCAGTCCGGTTGTCCGTAACTATGGCTACACCTTC. Its translation: CASSPVVRNYGYTF.

The rearrangement joins TRBV6-5 to TRBJ1-2; the match to TRBD1 covers 7 bases. The CDR3 sequence is 15 residues long. The germline V gene encodes CDR1 MNHEY and CDR2 SVGAGI. V gave up 5 bases and J gave up 5 bases; unmatched junction bases: 11. CDR3 in amino acids: CASSRDSWGNYGYTF. CDR3 nucleotides: TGTGCCAGCAGTCGGGACAGTTGGGGTAATTATGGCTACACCTTC.

CDR3 in amino acids: CATSRGDSETQPQHF. The CDR3 DNA sequence: TGTGCCACCAGCAGAGGGGACTCCGAGACACAGCCCCAGCATTTT. J is TRBJ1-5 and V is TRBV15; D perhaps matches TRBD1 (5 bases). CDR1 is LNHNV and CDR2 is YYDKDF in the germline V gene (reference sequence). V was cut by 1 base and J by 7 bases, with 14 bases left in between. The length of the CDR3 is 15 residues. The full variable domain, with the rest looked up from reference TRBV15 and TRBJ1-5, is DAMVIQNPRYQVTQFGKPVTLSCSQTLNHNVMYWYQQKSSQAPKLLFHYYDKDFNNEADTPDNFQSRRPNTSFCFLDIRSPGLGDTAMYLCATSRGDSETQPQHFGDGTRLSIL.

The rearrangement uses TRBV2 and TRBJ2-7; D might be TRBD1 (6 bases). The V end was cut by 11 bases, the J end by 6 bases, with 20 bases between. Germline values: CDR1 SNHLY, CDR2 FYNNEI. The CDR3 contains 13 residues. The CDR3 DNA is TGTGCCTCCCTTCATGGGACACTGATCGAGCAGTACTTC. It encodes CASLHGTLIEQYF.

This chain links TRBV6-5 with TRBJ2-1; TRBD2 is a possible D gene (6 bases). V was pared by 5 bases and J by 11 bases, with 16 bases between. Germline V gene lookup returns CDR1 MNHEY and CDR2 SVGAGI. This CDR3 has 13 amino acids. CDR3 loop: CASSTDYPWKQFF. DNA for the CDR3: TGTGCCAGCAGTACGGACTACCCCTGGAAGCAGTTCTTC.

This rearrangement joins TRBV10-2 to TRBJ1-5; D possibly corresponds to TRBD1 (6 bases). Trimming took off 4 bases at V and 2 bases at J, with 12 bases between the two ends. There are 15 residues in the CDR3. Germline CDR1 reads WSHSY; CDR2 reads SAAADI. The CDR3 DNA is TGCGCCAGCAGTGTTACAGGGTCGGGCAATCAGCCCCAGCATTTT. Translated, it gives CASSVTGSGNQPQHF.

The V call is TRBV6-6, the J call TRBJ1-4; 8 bases are shared with TRBD1. The CDR3 is 16 residues long. Per the germline V gene, CDR1 is MNHNY and CDR2 is SVGAGI (reference sequence). V dropped 6 bases and J dropped 0; count of bases not matched to a gene: 6. The CDR3 reads CASRRTGRATNEKLFF. The CDR3 DNA sequence: TGTGCCAGCAGAAGGACAGGGAGGGCAACTAATGAAAAACTGTTTTTT.

This clone was seen only once. The rearrangement links TRBV14 to TRBJ1-1, with unresolved D. Germline V CDR1 and CDR2: SGHDN, FVKESK. The germline V and J ends were trimmed by 3 bases and 3 bases, with 8 bases remaining between them. CDR3 length: 13 amino acids. This CDR3 is CASSQHGDTEAFF. The CDR3 DNA reads as TGTGCCAGCAGCCAGCACGGGGACACTGAAGCTTTCTTT.

The rearrangement joins TRBV3-1 (or the pseudogene TRBV3-2) to TRBJ1-2, with D uncertain. Trimming removed 4 bases at V and 4 bases at J, with 13 bases between. Germline lookup yields CDR1 LGHDT and CDR2 YNNKEL (reference sequence). The CDR3 has 14 amino acids. CDR3 bases: TGTGCCAGCAGCCGGGAGAACACTGGCTATGGCTACACCTTC. Its protein product is CASSRENTGYGYTF.

The chain combines TRBV7-6 with TRBJ2-2; tentative D call: TRBD2 (5 bases). V lost 5 bases and J 0 bases, leaving 13 bases between the germline ends. Germline loops: CDR1 SGHVS, CDR2 FNYEAQ. This CDR3 has 16 amino acids. The CDR3 is CASSPEGSPNTGELFF. CDR3 in DNA: TGTGCCAGCAGCCCCGAGGGCAGCCCGAACACCGGGGAGCTGTTTTTT.

The rearrangement uses TRBV20-1 and TRBJ1-6; possibly TRBD1 for D (6 bases). The CDR3 loop spans 16 amino acids. Germline assignment: CDR1 DFQATT and CDR2 SNEGSKA (reference sequence). Trimming cost V 3 bases and J 0 bases, with 12 bases left between them. The CDR3 DNA is TGCAGTGCTAGTACGGGACATAGCTCCTATAATTCACCCCTCCACTTT. It encodes CSASTGHSSYNSPLHF.

This clone was observed a handful of times. This chain uses TRBV29-1 with TRBJ1-1; 7 bases are shared with TRBD1. In germline, CDR1 is SQVTM, CDR2 ANQGSEA. The trim removed 8 bases at V and 1 base at J, leaving 7 bases unmatched. This CDR3 is built from 13 residues. DNA of the CDR3: TGCAGCACCGCCGGGACAGCGAACACTGAAGCTTTCTTT. Its protein product is CSTAGTANTEAFF.

CDR3 DNA: TGTGCCAGTTATGGCAGGGACTCCTACGAGCAGTACTTC. It translates to CASYGRDSYEQYF. This chain uses TRBV19 with TRBJ2-7; TRBD1 might be the D (5 bases). V gave up 8 bases and J gave up 0 bases, with 11 bases separating them. The CDR3 runs 13 residues. Germline V gene lookup returns CDR1 LNHDA and CDR2 SQIVND (reference sequence).

This chain joins TRBV2 and TRBJ1-1, with TRBD1 matching 7 bases. The V gene end was trimmed by 7 bases and the J gene end by 4 bases; junction bases not matched to a gene: 6. CDR3 length: 13 amino acids. Germline V lookup: CDR1 SNHLY, CDR2 FYNNEI. CDR3 residues: CASNDRASTEAFF. CDR3 nucleotides: TGTGCCAGCAATGACAGGGCTAGCACTGAAGCTTTCTTT.

The gene calls are TRBV3-1 (or the pseudogene TRBV3-2) and TRBJ2-7, with D perhaps matching TRBD1 (6 bases). Germline CDR1 reads LGHDT; CDR2 reads YNNKEL (reference sequence). The CDR3 is made up of 14 amino acids. Trimming cost V 1 base and J 1 base, with 8 bases left between them. The CDR3 is CASSQGGGSYEQYF. DNA for the CDR3: TGTGCCAGCAGCCAAGGAGGGGGATCCTACGAGCAGTACTTC.

The V gene is TRBV28, the J gene TRBJ2-3; D gene ambiguous. Trimming removed 2 bases from V and 4 bases from J, with 10 bases in between. The CDR3 extends over 14 amino acids. The germline CDR1 and CDR2 sequences are MDHEN and SYDVKM. CDR3 sequence reads: CASSLAGSSDTQYF. In nucleotides, the CDR3 is TGTGCCAGCAGTTTAGCAGGAAGCTCAGATACGCAGTATTTT.

As to this clone: The same CDR3 can be traced to other DNA sequences in this sample. V is TRBV6-1 and J is TRBJ2-5; TRBD2 might be the D (5 bases). Trimming took off 0 bases at V and 3 bases at J, with 14 bases between the two ends. CDR1 is MNHNS, CDR2 SASEGT, per germline. The CDR3 is 16 residues long. The CDR3 bases are TGTGCCAGCAGTGAAGCGCTACGGGGTGTAAAAGAGACCCAGTACTTC. This gives the protein CASSEALRGVKETQYF.

The V call is TRBV7-2, the J call TRBJ2-7, with 9 bases aligning to TRBD2. Losses at the gene ends were 4 bases for V and 2 bases for J; bases not matched to a gene: 3. The CDR3 sequence is 14 residues long. The germline gives CDR1 SGHTA, CDR2 FQGNSA. This CDR3 is CASSSSGIAYEQYF. Written as DNA, the CDR3 is TGTGCCAGCAGCTCTAGCGGGATTGCCTACGAGCAGTACTTC.

V is TRBV15 and J is TRBJ1-5; unclear D gene. Germline V gene sequence: CDR1 LNHNV, CDR2 YYDKDF (reference sequence). Trimming took off 5 bases at V and 16 bases at J, with 9 bases between the two ends. This CDR3 comprises 9 residues. The CDR3: CATSPGSHF. CDR3 nucleotide sequence: TGTGCCACCAGCCCAGGAAGCCATTTT.

The chain employs TRBV11-2 and TRBJ1-3; D gene unclear. Looked up from germline, CDR1 is SGHAT and CDR2 is FQNNGV. V was shortened by 5 bases and J by 2 bases, with 13 bases between the two germline ends. The CDR3 has 15 amino acids. CDR3 residues: CASSTDYSPGNTIYF. CDR3 DNA sequence: TGTGCCAGCAGCACCGATTACAGTCCTGGAAACACCATATATTTT.

The chain carries TRBV7-5 and TRBJ2-7; the D call of TRBD2 is as the table states it, not checked on the DNA. TRBV7-5 counts as a pseudogene. The CDR3 loop spans 19 amino acids. This CDR3 reads CVRSLLSGGPIRSSYEQYF. The CDR3 DNA sequence: TGTGTCAGAAGCTTACTTAGCGGGGGGCCCATTCGATCCTCCTACGAGCAGTACTTC.

This chain links TRBV27 with TRBJ1-5; 8 nucleotides agree with TRBD1. The germline gives CDR1 MNHEY, CDR2 SMNVEV (reference sequence). J lost 3 bases, V lost 3 bases, and 10 bases had no gene match. This CDR3 is 17 amino acids long. The CDR3 here is CASSFVNRGTTNQPQHF. DNA of the CDR3: TGTGCCAGCAGTTTCGTCAACAGGGGGACGACCAATCAGCCCCAGCATTTT.

The DNA for the CDR3 is TGTGCCAGCTCTGCAACTAGCGGCAGCACAGATACGCAGTATTTT. Its translation: CASSATSGSTDTQYF. The chain recombines TRBV18 with TRBJ2-3; TRBD2 matches at 8 bases. The CDR3 spans 15 residues. Germline-derived CDR1 and CDR2 are KGHSH and LQKENI. J lost 0 bases, V lost 6 bases, and 5 bases had no gene match.